These 30 T cell receptor beta chains originate from one sample sequenced in a study of blood T cell repertoires in COVID-19. Data came from immunoSEQ multiplex PCR; TCRdb stores just in-frame clones and leaves some out. The table lists 65,000 to 80,000 clones, about 90% of them singletons. The sequenced sample was peripheral blood. The receptor set was obtained from a man aged 45-65 years with active COVID-19.

The rearrangement joins TRBV10-1 to TRBJ2-1; D uncertain. CDR1 is WNHNN and CDR2 is SYGVQD in the germline V gene (reference sequence). Trimming shortened V by 1 base and J by 4 bases, and 5 bases separated the two germline ends. The CDR3 spans 13 residues. CDR3 DNA: TGCGCCAGCAGTGAGTTTCCATACAATGAGCAGTTCTTC. Encoded protein: CASSEFPYNEQFF.

The V gene is TRBV7-2, the J gene TRBJ2-7, with D perhaps matching TRBD2 (8 bases). Germline CDR1 and CDR2: SGHTA and FQGNSA. The V end lost 5 bases, the J end lost 2 bases, and 16 bases lay between the germline ends. This CDR3 is 15 amino acids long. The CDR3 loop is CASSQGGTSTYEQYF. The CDR3 nucleotides are TGTGCCAGCAGCCAGGGGGGGACTAGTACCTACGAGCAGTACTTC.

The chain joins TRBV28 to TRBJ1-1; TRBD1 is a possible D gene (6 bases). This CDR3 region has 21 residues. Germline V gene lookup returns CDR1 MDHEN and CDR2 SYDVKM. V was trimmed by 6 bases and J by 1 base, leaving 33 bases between them. This chain's CDR3 is CASRPAQGMTLAERWNTEAFF. CDR3 sequence (DNA): TGTGCCAGCAGACCGGCACAGGGAATGACCCTGGCCGAACGTTGGAACACTGAAGCTTTCTTT.

This clone was detected once. This sequence joins TRBV5-1 and TRBJ2-5, with D unresolved. The CDR3 is 12 residues long. Trimming pared 5 bases from V and 5 bases from J, leaving 10 bases between. Germline values: CDR1 SGHRS, CDR2 YFSETQ. CDR3 DNA sequence: TGCGCCAGCAGTTACGAGTTGGAGACCCAGTACTTC. Translated: CASSYELETQYF.

This sequence joins TRBV18 and TRBJ2-7, with a possible D match to TRBD2 (5 bases). V was clipped by 4 bases and J by 4 bases, with 14 bases between them. The CDR3 extends over 14 amino acids. Germline lookup yields CDR1 KGHSH and CDR2 LQKENI. This CDR3 is CASSRREGTYEQYF. CDR3 coding DNA: TGTGCCAGCTCACGACGAGAGGGAACGTACGAGCAGTACTTC.

The chain recombines TRBV2 with TRBJ2-7, with 10 bases that match TRBD1. V lost 5 bases, J lost 3 bases, and 1 base stayed unmatched. Germline-derived CDR1 and CDR2 are SNHLY and FYNNEI. The CDR3 is 13 amino acids. CDR3 DNA sequence: TGTGCCAGCAGTAGGACAGGGGGCTACGAGCAGTACTTC. Encoded protein: CASSRTGGYEQYF.

The J gene is TRBJ2-5, the V gene TRBV12-3 or TRBV12-4, with 8 bases aligning to TRBD1. CDR3 length: 13 amino acids. V dropped 6 bases and J dropped 0; count of bases not matched to a gene: 0. DNA of the CDR3: TGTGCCAGCAGGGACAGGGACCAAGAGACCCAGTACTTC. It yields the protein CASRDRDQETQYF.

J is TRBJ2-1 and V is TRBV2; perhaps TRBD1 as D (6 bases). The germline V gene encodes CDR1 SNHLY and CDR2 FYNNEI. Between the trimmed V and J ends, which lost 6 bases and 4 bases, there was a span of 16 bases. The CDR3 runs 15 residues. CDR3 bases: TGTGCCAGCAGGTTGCAGGCAGGGGTGTACAATGAGCAGTTCTTC. Residues: CASRLQAGVYNEQFF.

The V and J genes are TRBV5-4 and TRBJ2-5, with a weak D call TRBD1 (7 bases). The CDR3 has 13 residues. The V gene lost 4 bases and the J gene lost 7 bases, with 14 bases spanning the gap. Germline CDR1 and CDR2: SGHNT and YYREEE (reference sequence). CDR3 sequence: CASSTRQGGTQYF. The CDR3 bases are TGTGCCAGCAGCACCAGACAGGGAGGGACCCAGTACTTC.

The chain uses TRBV25-1 and TRBJ2-7; tentative D call: TRBD2 (6 bases). This CDR3 is 14 amino acids long. Germline CDR1 reads MGHDK; CDR2 reads SYGVNS. V was shortened by 3 bases and J by 1 base, with 10 bases between the two germline ends. The CDR3 nucleotides read TGTGCCAGCAGTGACAGCAGCGGGTCCTACGAGCAGTACTTC. Protein product: CASSDSSGSYEQYF.

This clone occurred once. The J gene is TRBJ1-5, the V gene TRBV7-2; 10 bases align to TRBD1. From germline, CDR1 is SGHTA and CDR2 FQGNSA. This CDR3 is 15 amino acids long. V was clipped by 3 bases and J by 4 bases; unmatched bases: 3. CDR3 loop: CASSLTGGGNQPQHF. In DNA, the CDR3 is TGTGCCAGCAGCTTGACAGGGGGCGGTAATCAGCCCCAGCATTTT.

The J gene is TRBJ2-1, the V gene TRBV27, with D possibly being TRBD1 (5 bases). CDR1 MNHEY and CDR2 SMNVEV come from the germline V gene (reference sequence). The ends were cut back, 5 bases at V and 2 bases at J, with 19 bases in the middle. The CDR3 runs 17 residues. Written as DNA, the CDR3 is TGTGCCAGCAGTCCCCTCCAGGGTGGGGCTACCTACAATGAGCAGTTCTTC. Its translation is CASSPLQGGATYNEQFF.

The J gene is TRBJ1-2, the V gene TRBV4-2, with 8 bases lining up with TRBD1. The CDR3 consists of 16 residues. With 3 bases clipped from V and 7 bases from J, the junction kept 13 bases outside the gene matches. Germline CDR1 is LGHNA and CDR2 is YNFKEQ. The CDR3 here is CASSQTRVQGAGGYTF. In DNA, the CDR3 is TGTGCCAGCAGCCAGACAAGGGTCCAGGGGGCGGGTGGCTACACCTTC.

V gene TRBV3-1 (or the pseudogene TRBV3-2) combines with J gene TRBJ1-6; the D gene is possibly TRBD1 (5 bases). The CDR3 extends over 15 amino acids. The germline V gene encodes CDR1 LGHDT and CDR2 YNNKEL (reference sequence). Trimming took 0 bases from V and 10 from J, leaving 13 bases between them. Here the CDR3 reads CASSQEVGVESPLHF. The DNA for the CDR3 is TGTGCCAGCAGCCAAGAAGTAGGGGTAGAATCACCCCTCCACTTT.

The rearrangement links TRBV27 to TRBJ1-3; possible D gene TRBD1, 6 bases. CDR3 length: 15 amino acids. Trimming pared 3 bases from V and 1 base from J, leaving 10 bases between. CDR1 and CDR2 from the germline V gene are MNHEY and SMNVEV (reference sequence). The CDR3 bases are TGTGCCAGCAGTTTTCAGGGGCAGTCTGGAAACACCATATATTTT. Translation: CASSFQGQSGNTIYF.

This clone was observed once. In DNA form, the CDR3 reads TGTGCCAGCTCACCCACCCCTCCGGGTGGTCGGAATCAGCCCCAGCATTTT. This sequence encodes CASSPTPPGGRNQPQHF. The J gene is TRBJ1-5, the V gene TRBV18; no clear D. The CDR3 contains 17 residues. Trimming took off 3 bases at V and 4 bases at J, with 19 bases between the two ends. Per the germline V gene, CDR1 is KGHSH and CDR2 is LQKENI.

The CDR3 nucleotides are TGTGCCAGCAGCTTAAGGACTAGCGGGAGGATCTACGAGCAGTACTTC. As protein: CASSLRTSGRIYEQYF. J is TRBJ2-7 and V is TRBV5-6; 14 bases align to TRBD2. CDR1 SGHDT and CDR2 YYEEEE come from the germline V gene. The junction had 4 bases not matched to a gene; V was cut back by 2 bases and J by 3 bases. This CDR3 region has 16 residues.

V is TRBV6-1 and J is TRBJ2-5; D possibly corresponds to TRBD1 (6 bases). Germline V gene sequence: CDR1 MNHNS, CDR2 SASEGT. Trimming shortened V by 0 bases and J by 9 bases, and 14 bases separated the two germline ends. This CDR3 region has 14 residues. CDR3 sequence: CASSEARAGAAQYF. CDR3 nucleotides: TGTGCCAGCAGTGAAGCGAGGGCAGGGGCTGCCCAGTACTTC.

The genes are TRBV7-2 and TRBJ1-2, with D perhaps TRBD1 (5 bases). V was cut by 0 bases and J by 7 bases, with 18 bases left in between. Germline V gives CDR1 SGHTA, CDR2 FQGNSA. The CDR3 extends over 16 amino acids. The CDR3 DNA is TGTGCCAGCAGCTTAGCGGGGCCTCGGGTTACCCGTGGCTACACCTTC. As protein: CASSLAGPRVTRGYTF. Full variable domain (remainder filled in from reference TRBV7-2 and TRBJ1-2): GAGVSQSPSNKVTEKGKDVELRCDPISGHTALYWYRQSLGQGLEFLIYFQGNSAPDKSGLPSDRFSAERTGGSVSTLTIQRTQQEDSAVYLCASSLAGPRVTRGYTFGSGTRLTVV.

V usage is TRBV7-3 and J usage is TRBJ2-3; D is possibly TRBD2 (5 bases). This CDR3 has 15 amino acids. Germline loops: CDR1 SGHTA, CDR2 FQGTGA. V dropped 3 bases and J dropped 0 bases, with 10 bases sitting between them. DNA of the CDR3: TGTGCCAGCAGCTTCGGGGTCCCGAGCACAGATACGCAGTATTTT. The encoded protein is CASSFGVPSTDTQYF.

The chain employs TRBV2 and TRBJ2-1; 11 positions agree with TRBD1. The CDR3 sequence is 13 residues long. Germline values: CDR1 SNHLY, CDR2 FYNNEI. J gave up 6 bases and V 10 bases, and 5 bases lay outside the gene matches. CDR3 sequence: CATGQGAVNEQFF. As DNA, the CDR3 is TGTGCCACTGGACAGGGGGCGGTCAATGAGCAGTTCTTC. Supplemented by reference TRBV2 and TRBJ2-1, the full variable domain reads EPEVTQTPSHQVTQMGQEVILRCVPISNHLYFYWYRQILGQKVEFLVSFYNNEISEKSEIFDDQFSVERPDGSNFTLKIRSTKLEDSAMYFCATGQGAVNEQFFGPGTRLTVL.

This chain uses TRBV19 with TRBJ2-5, with 9 bases fitting TRBD2. Germline V gives CDR1 LNHDA, CDR2 SQIVND (reference sequence). The V segment lost 1 base and the J segment 4 bases; nucleotides outside the gene matches: 4. This CDR3 region has 15 residues. This chain's CDR3 is CASSIVLLAGETQYF. The CDR3 DNA sequence: TGTGCCAGTAGTATAGTTTTACTAGCGGGAGAGACCCAGTACTTC.

The gene calls are TRBV12-5 and TRBJ2-1; a possible D gene is TRBD2 (6 bases). Germline-derived CDR1 and CDR2 are LGHNT and FRNRAP. The ends were cut back, 4 bases at V and 4 bases at J, with 17 bases in the middle. The CDR3 contains 16 residues. The CDR3 here is CASGSTGAGRYNEQFF. The CDR3 DNA is TGTGCTAGTGGTTCCACGGGAGCCGGGCGATACAATGAGCAGTTCTTC.

V and J are TRBV11-3 and TRBJ2-7; TRBD1 agrees at 9 bases. This CDR3 is built from 16 residues. From germline, CDR1 is SGHNT and CDR2 YENEEA. V lost 3 bases to trimming and J lost 4 bases; unmatched junction nucleotides: 10. This CDR3 reads CASSLSRTGVVYEQYF. The CDR3 coding sequence is TGTGCCAGCAGCTTGAGCAGGACAGGGGTAGTGTACGAGCAGTACTTC. Supplemented by reference TRBV11-3 and TRBJ2-7, the full variable domain reads EAGVVQSPRYKIIEKKQPVAFWCNPISGHNTLYWYLQNLGQGPELLIRYENEEAVDDSQLPKDRFSAERLKGVDSTLKIQPAELGDSAVYLCASSLSRTGVVYEQYFGPGTRLTVT.

The CDR3 DNA is TGTGCCAGCAGTGCCCTTGACAGTCTAATGAACACTGAAGCTTTCTTT. Amino acid sequence: CASSALDSLMNTEAFF. This chain joins TRBV25-1 and TRBJ1-1; possibly TRBD1 for D (5 bases). Germline lookup yields CDR1 MGHDK and CDR2 SYGVNS. CDR3 length: 16 amino acids. With 4 bases removed from V and 0 bases from J, the gap between germline ends came to 15 bases.

This clone was detected only once. The chain joins TRBV2 to TRBJ2-1; unclear D gene. Germline V gene sequence: CDR1 SNHLY, CDR2 FYNNEI. V lost 4 bases, J lost 4 bases, and 8 bases lay in between. This CDR3 has 13 amino acids. The CDR3 nucleotides are TGTGCCAGCAGTGGTGGTAGTTACAATGAGCAGTTCTTC. Amino acids: CASSGGSYNEQFF.

The DNA of the CDR3 is TGCAGCGGTGACAGGGATTACAATGAGCAGTTCTTC. Translation: CSGDRDYNEQFF. This chain joins TRBV29-1 and TRBJ2-1, with 7 bases identical to TRBD1. This CDR3 has 12 amino acids. V lost 7 bases, J lost 4 bases, and 4 bases stayed unmatched. Germline CDR1 is SQVTM and CDR2 is ANQGSEA.

The chain employs TRBV12-3 or TRBV12-4 and TRBJ2-3; unclear D gene. Trimming removed 6 bases from V and 5 bases from J, with 12 bases in between. The CDR3 contains 13 residues. CDR3 residues: CASRNVGGDTQYF. The CDR3 bases are TGTGCCAGCAGGAACGTTGGCGGAGATACGCAGTATTTT.

This clone was counted only a few times. The rearrangement links TRBV7-9 to TRBJ1-2, with 7 bases that match TRBD1. The CDR3 extends over 14 amino acids. Germline-derived CDR1 and CDR2 are SEHNR and FQNEAQ (reference sequence). The junction had 7 bases not matched to a gene; V was cut back by 2 bases and J by 7 bases. The CDR3 DNA reads TGTGCCAGCAGCTTACCGGAGGGGGCCGGTGGCTACACCTTC. This gives the protein CASSLPEGAGGYTF.

This chain uses TRBV11-3 with TRBJ2-3; TRBD2 aligns across 9 bases. Germline CDR1 reads SGHNT; CDR2 reads YENEEA. This CDR3 comprises 15 residues. After removal of 3 bases from V and 4 bases from J, the junction contained 5 bases not matched to a gene. The CDR3 coding sequence is TGTGCCAGCAGCTTCGGCGGGGGGGCGGCAGATACGCAGTATTTT. Protein product: CASSFGGGAADTQYF.